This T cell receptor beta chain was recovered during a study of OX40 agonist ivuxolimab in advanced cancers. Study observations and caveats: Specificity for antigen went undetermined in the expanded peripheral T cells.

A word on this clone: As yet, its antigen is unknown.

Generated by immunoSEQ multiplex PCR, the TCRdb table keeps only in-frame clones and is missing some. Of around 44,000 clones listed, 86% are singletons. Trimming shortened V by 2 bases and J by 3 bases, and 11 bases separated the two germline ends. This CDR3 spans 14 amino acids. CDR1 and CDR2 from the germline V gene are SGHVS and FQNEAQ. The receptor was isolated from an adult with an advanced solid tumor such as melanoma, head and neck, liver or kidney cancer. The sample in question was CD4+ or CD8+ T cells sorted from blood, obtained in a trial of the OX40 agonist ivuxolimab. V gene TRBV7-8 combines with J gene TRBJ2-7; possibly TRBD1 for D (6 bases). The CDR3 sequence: CASSLSGRGYEQYF. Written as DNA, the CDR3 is TGTGCCAGCAGCTTATCCGGCAGGGGCTACGAGCAGTACTTC.